This paragraph covers one T cell receptor (beta chain) sequence. CD45RO-negative CD8 cells positively selected for CCR7 made up the naive population, which excluded terminally differentiated effector memory CD45RA+ cells. The data were obtained in a study of shared clonotypes between healthy human individuals. Across the study: Per-donor plates numbered three CD4 naive, three CD4 memory, two CD8 naive and one CD8 memory.

Trimming stripped 2 bases from V and 5 bases from J, with 10 bases between. Germline V lookup: CDR1 GTSNPN, CDR2 SVGIG (reference sequence). CDR3 length equals 12 residues. Clones were sequenced by immunoSEQ multiplex PCR, and TCRdb holds only the in-frame ones, with some missing. Among about 2 million clones, over 85% were seen once, and the ten largest hold 1% to 1.5%. V is TRBV30 and J is TRBJ2-7, with D uncertain. Specimen: naive CD8+ T cells sorted from blood. The TCR was taken from a young man in good health. The DNA for the CDR3 is TGTGCCTGGAGTCCCTCGGACCACGAGCAGTACTTC. Translation gives CAWSPSDHEQYF.